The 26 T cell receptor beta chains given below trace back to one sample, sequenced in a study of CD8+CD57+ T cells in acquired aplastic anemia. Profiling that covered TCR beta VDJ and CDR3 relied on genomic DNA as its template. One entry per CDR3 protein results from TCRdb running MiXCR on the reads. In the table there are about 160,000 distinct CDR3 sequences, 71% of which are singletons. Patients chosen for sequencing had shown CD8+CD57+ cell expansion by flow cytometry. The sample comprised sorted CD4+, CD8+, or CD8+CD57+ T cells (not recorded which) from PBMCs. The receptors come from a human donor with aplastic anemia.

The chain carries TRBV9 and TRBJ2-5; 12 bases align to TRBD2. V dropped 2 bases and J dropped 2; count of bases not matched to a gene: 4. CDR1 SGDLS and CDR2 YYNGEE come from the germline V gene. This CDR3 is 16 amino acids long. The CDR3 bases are TGTGCCAGCAGCGTGGCTAGCGGGGGGGTACAAGAGACCCAGTACTTC. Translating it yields CASSVASGGVQETQYF.

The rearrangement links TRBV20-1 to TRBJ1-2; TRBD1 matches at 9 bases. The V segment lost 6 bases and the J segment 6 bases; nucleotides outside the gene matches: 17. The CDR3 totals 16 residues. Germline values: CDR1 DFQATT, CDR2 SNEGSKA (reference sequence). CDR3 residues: CSAGRPGTGYGDGYTF. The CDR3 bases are TGCAGTGCCGGACGTCCCGGGACAGGGTATGGCGATGGCTACACCTTC.

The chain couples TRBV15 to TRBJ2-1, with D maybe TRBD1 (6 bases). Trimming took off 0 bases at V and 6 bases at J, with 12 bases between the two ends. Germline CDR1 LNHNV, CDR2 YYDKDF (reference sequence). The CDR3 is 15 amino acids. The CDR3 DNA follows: TGTGCCACCAGCAGAGATGTGGGGGCGTTCAATGAGCAGTTCTTC. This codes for CATSRDVGAFNEQFF.

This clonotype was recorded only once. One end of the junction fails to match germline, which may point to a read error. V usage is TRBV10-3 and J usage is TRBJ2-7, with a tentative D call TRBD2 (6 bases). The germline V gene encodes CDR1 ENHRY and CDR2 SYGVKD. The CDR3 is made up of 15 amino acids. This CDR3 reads CASSEQAGAYYEQYF. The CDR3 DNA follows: TGTGCCAGCAGTGAACAAGCGGGTGCATACTACGAGCAGTACTTC.

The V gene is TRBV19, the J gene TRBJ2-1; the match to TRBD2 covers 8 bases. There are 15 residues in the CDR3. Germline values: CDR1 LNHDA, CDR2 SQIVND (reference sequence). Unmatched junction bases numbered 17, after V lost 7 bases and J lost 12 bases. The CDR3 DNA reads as TGTGCCAGTAAAGTAACGGGACTAGTCTCCGTCAGGCAGTTCTTC. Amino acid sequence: CASKVTGLVSVRQFF. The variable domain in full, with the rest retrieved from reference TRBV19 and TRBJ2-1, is DGGITQSPKYLFRKEGQNVTLSCEQNLNHDAMYWYRQDPGQGLRLIYYSQIVNDFQKGDIAEGYSVSREKKESFPLTVTSAQKNPTAFYLCASKVTGLVSVRQFFGPGTRLTVL.

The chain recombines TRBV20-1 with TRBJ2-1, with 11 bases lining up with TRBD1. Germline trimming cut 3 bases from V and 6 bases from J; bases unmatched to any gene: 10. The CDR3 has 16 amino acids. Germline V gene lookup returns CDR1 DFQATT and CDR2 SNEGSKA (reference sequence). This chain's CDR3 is CSASGTGQGVFNEQFF. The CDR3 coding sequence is TGCAGTGCTAGCGGTACGGGACAGGGGGTCTTCAATGAGCAGTTCTTC.

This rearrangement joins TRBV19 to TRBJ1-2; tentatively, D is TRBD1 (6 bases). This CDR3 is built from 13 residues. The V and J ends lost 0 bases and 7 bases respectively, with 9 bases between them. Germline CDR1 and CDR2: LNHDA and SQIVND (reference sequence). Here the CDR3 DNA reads TGTGCCAGTAGTATAGATCGGGGGGCTGGCTACACCTTC. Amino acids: CASSIDRGAGYTF.

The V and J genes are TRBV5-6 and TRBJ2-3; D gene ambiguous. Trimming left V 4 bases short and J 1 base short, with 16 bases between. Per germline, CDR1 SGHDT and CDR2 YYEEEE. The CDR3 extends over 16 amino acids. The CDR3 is CASSPEAVPGTDTQYF. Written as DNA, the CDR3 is TGTGCCAGCAGCCCCGAGGCGGTACCGGGCACAGATACGCAGTATTTT. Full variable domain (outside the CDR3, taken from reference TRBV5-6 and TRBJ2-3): DAGVTQSPTHLIKTRGQQVTLRCSPKSGHDTVSWYQQALGQGPQFIFQYYEEEERQRGNFPDRFSGHQFPNYSSELNVNALLLGDSALYLCASSPEAVPGTDTQYFGPGTRLTVL.

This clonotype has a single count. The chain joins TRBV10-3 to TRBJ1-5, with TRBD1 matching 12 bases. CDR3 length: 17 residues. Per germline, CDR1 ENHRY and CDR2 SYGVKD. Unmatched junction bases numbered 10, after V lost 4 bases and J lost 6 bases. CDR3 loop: CAISVGTGGAKVQPQHF. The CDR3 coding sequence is TGTGCCATCAGTGTGGGGACAGGGGGCGCGAAGGTTCAGCCCCAGCATTTT.

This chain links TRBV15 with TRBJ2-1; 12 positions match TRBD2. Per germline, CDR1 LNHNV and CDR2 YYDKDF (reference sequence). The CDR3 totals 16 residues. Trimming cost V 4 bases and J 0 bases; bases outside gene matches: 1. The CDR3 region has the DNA TGTGCCACCAGCATGGGACTAGCGGGCTCCTACAATGAGCAGTTCTTC. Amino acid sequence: CATSMGLAGSYNEQFF.

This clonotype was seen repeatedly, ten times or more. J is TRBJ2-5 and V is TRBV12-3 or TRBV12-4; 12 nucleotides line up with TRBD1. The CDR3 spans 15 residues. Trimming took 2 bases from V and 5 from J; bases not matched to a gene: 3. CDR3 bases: TGTGCCAGCAGTTTATGGGACAGGGGGCGGGAGACCCAGTACTTC. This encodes CASSLWDRGRETQYF.

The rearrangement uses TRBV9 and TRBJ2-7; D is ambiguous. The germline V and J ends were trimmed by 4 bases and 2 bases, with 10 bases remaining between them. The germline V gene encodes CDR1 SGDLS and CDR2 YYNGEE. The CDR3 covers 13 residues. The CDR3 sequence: CASSLEHAYEQYF. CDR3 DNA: TGTGCCAGCAGCTTAGAACACGCCTACGAGCAGTACTTC.

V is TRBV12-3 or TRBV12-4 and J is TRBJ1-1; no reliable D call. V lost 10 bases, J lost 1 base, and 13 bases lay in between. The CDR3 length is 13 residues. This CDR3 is CATTAFTNTEAFF. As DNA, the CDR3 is TGTGCCACCACAGCGTTTACGAACACTGAAGCTTTCTTT.

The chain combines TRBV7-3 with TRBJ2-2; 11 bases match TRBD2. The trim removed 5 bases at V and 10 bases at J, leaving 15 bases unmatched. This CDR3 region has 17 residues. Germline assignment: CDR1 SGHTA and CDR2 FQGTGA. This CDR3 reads CASSLLASSGRKEELFF. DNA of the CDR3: TGTGCCAGCAGCCTCCTGGCGTCTAGCGGGAGGAAAGAGGAGCTGTTTTTT.

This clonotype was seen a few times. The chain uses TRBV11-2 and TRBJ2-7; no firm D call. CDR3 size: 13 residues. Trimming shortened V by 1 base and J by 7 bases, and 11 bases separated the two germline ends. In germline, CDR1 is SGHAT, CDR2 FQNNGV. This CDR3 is CASSLGGVREQYF. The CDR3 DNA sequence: TGTGCCAGCAGCTTAGGAGGCGTAAGGGAGCAGTACTTC.

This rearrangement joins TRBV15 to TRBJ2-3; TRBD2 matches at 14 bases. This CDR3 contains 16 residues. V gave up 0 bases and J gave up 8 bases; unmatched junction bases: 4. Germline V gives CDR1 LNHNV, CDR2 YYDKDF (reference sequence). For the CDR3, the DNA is TGTGCCACCAGCAGAGAGACTAGCGGGAGGGCGGGTACGCAGTATTTT. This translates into CATSRETSGRAGTQYF.

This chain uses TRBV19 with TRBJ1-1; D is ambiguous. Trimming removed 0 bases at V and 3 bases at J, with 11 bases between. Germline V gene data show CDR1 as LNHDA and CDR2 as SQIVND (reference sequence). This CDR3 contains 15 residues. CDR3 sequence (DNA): TGTGCCAGTAGTATAGATCGGAGCGGTTACACTGAAGCTTTCTTT. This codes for CASSIDRSGYTEAFF.

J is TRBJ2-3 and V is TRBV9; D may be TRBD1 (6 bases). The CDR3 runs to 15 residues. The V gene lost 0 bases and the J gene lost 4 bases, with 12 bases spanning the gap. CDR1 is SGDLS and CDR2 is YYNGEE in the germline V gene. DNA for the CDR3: TGTGCCAGCAGCGTAGACGGACAGAGTTCAGATACGCAGTATTTT. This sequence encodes CASSVDGQSSDTQYF.

CDR3 sequence (DNA): TGTGCCAGCAGCTTAGCGCGTAGTGGGCTGGGAGAGACCCAGTACTTC. This sequence encodes CASSLARSGLGETQYF. This rearrangement joins TRBV7-8 to TRBJ2-5; no reliable D call. CDR1 and CDR2 (germline): SGHVS, FQNEAQ. This CDR3 region has 16 residues. V lost 0 bases and J lost 4, with 15 bases in between.

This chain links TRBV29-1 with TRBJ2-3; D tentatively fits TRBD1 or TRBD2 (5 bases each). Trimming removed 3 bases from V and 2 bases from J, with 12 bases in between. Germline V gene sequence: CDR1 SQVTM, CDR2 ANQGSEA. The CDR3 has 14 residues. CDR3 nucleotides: TGCAGCGTTGAGGCCGGGGCCGACACAGATACGCAGTATTTT. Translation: CSVEAGADTDTQYF.

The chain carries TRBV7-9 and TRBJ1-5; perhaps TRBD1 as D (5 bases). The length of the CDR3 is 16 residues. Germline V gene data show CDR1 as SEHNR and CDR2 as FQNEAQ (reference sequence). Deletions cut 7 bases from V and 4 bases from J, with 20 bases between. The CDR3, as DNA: TGTGCCAGCATGGGGGGGGACGGAGCGACTAATCAGCCCCAGCATTTT. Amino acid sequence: CASMGGDGATNQPQHF.

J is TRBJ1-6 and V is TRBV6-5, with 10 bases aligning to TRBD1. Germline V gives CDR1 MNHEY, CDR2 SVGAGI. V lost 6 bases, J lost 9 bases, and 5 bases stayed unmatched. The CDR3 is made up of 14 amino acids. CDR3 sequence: CASSRTGGSSPLHF. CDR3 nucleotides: TGTGCCAGCAGCCGGACAGGGGGTAGTTCACCCCTCCACTTT.

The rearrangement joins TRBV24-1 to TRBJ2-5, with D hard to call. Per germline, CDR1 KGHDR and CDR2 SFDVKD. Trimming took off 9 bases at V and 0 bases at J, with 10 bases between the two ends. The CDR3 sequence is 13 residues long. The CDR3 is CATLEPNQETQYF. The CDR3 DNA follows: TGTGCCACCCTCGAACCGAACCAAGAGACCCAGTACTTC.

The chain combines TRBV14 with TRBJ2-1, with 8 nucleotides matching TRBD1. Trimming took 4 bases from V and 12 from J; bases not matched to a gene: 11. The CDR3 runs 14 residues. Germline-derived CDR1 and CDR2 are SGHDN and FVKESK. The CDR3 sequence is CASSLYGQGKRQFF. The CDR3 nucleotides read TGTGCCAGCAGCCTATACGGACAGGGAAAGAGGCAGTTCTTC.

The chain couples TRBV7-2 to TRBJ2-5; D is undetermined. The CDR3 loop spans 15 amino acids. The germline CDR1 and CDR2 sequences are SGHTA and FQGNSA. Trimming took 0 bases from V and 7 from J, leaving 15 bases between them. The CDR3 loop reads CASSLAGGSLGTQYF. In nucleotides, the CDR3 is TGTGCCAGCAGCTTAGCGGGCGGTAGTTTAGGGACCCAGTACTTC.

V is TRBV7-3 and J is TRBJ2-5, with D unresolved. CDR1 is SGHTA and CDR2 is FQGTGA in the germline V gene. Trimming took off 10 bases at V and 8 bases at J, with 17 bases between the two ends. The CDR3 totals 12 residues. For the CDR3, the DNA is TGTGCCACCTCCTGCCCCGGCCGAACCCAGTACTTC. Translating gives CATSCPGRTQYF.